The text below deals with one T cell receptor (beta chain). This sample was taken from a study of T cells in Graves' hyperthyroidism and ophthalmopathy. Using RNA transcripts as the source, TCR beta CDR3 regions were amplified. The TCR CDR3 was amplified in a first-round RT-PCR using the HTBI primer set. In TCRdb, the multiplex PCR reads were re-called with MiXCR into one record per CDR3 protein. The sample yields approximately 400,000 distinct CDR3 sequences, approximately 14% seen once. This CDR3 is built from 16 residues. Germline CDR1 and CDR2: SGHRS and YFSETQ. V lost 4 bases to trimming and J lost 7 bases; unmatched junction nucleotides: 8.

The specimen was blood. The V call is TRBV5-1, the J call TRBJ2-1; 13 positions match TRBD2. The TCR comes from a woman between 18 and 29 years old with Graves' hyperthyroidism. CDR3 protein: CASSLPGLAGANEQFF. Here the CDR3 DNA reads TGCGCCAGCAGCCTCCCCGGACTAGCGGGAGCAAATGAGCAGTTCTTC.